Sequencing of this TCR beta chain was carried out in a study of T cells in Graves' hyperthyroidism and ophthalmopathy. Study-wide results and limits: In the blood, most expanded thyroid clonotypes above 0.001 appeared as well.

CDR3 length: 15 amino acids. Trimming pared 5 bases from V and 7 bases from J, leaving 17 bases between. Germline CDR1 and CDR2: MNHEY and SMNVEV (reference sequence). This clonotype was recorded many times. What it binds is unknown. Amplified TCR beta CDR3 regions derived from RNA transcripts. In the first-round RT-PCR of the TCR CDR3, the HTBI primer set was used. Each CDR3 protein is one row after TCRdb ran MiXCR on the multiplex PCR reads. The table has 300,000 to 400,000 distinct CDR3 sequences, about 13% seen once; the top ten hold 9% to 9.5%. The study based diagnoses on clinical symptoms, serum thyroxine and TRAb, thyroid ultrasound and orbital computed tomography.

The sample consisted of blood. The source of this sequence is a woman aged 18-29 years with Graves' hyperthyroidism. The chain couples TRBV27 to TRBJ2-2; D gene unclear. The CDR3 reads CASSPSVGNLGELFF. The CDR3 DNA sequence: TGTGCCAGCAGTCCCTCGGTGGGGAACCTCGGGGAGCTGTTTTTT.